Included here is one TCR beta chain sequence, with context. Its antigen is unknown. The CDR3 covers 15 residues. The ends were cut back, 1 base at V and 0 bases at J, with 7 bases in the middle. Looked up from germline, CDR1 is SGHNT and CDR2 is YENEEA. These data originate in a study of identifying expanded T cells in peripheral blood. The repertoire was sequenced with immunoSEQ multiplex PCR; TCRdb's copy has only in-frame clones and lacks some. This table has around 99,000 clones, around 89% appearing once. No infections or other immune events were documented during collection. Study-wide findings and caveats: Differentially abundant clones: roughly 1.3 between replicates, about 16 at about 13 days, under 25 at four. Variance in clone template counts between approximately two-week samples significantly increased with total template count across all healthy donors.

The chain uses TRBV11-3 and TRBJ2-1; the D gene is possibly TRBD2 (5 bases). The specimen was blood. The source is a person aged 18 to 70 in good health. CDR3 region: CASSLAGNSYNEQFF. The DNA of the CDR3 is TGTGCCAGCAGCTTAGCCGGGAACTCCTACAATGAGCAGTTCTTC.